This T cell receptor beta chain was recovered during a study of blood T cell repertoires in COVID-19. Overall study: Acute and convalescent COVID-19 specimens originated in the United States, Italy and Spain.

Germline V gene sequence: CDR1 SNHLY, CDR2 FYNNEI. The CDR3 spans 15 residues. Trimming pared 6 bases from V and 7 bases from J, leaving 19 bases between. The study drew participants aged about 18 to 95 years from approximately 23 US areas. Under the authors' procedure: From reference gene primer amplification, estimates of nucleated cell counts were derived. This table comes from immunoSEQ multiplex PCR, and its TCRdb copy is limited to in-frame clones, with some not included. The V and J calls and clone size are taken from that table; D and trimming were inferred from the DNA. This repertoire shows some 500,000 clones, roughly 90% found once; its top ten account for about 2%.

The sample consisted of PBMCs or T cells enriched from blood (not recorded which). This chain uses TRBV2 with TRBJ1-5; D is unclear. This receptor was obtained from a woman aged 40 to 55 who had recovered from COVID-19. The CDR3 coding sequence is TGTGCCAGCAGCACCGCATTTGGCGGGATCCAGCCCCAGCATTTT. Encoded protein: CASSTAFGGIQPQHF.